A selection of T cell receptor beta chains follows, all from one sample in a study of immune evolution from preneoplasia to lung adenocarcinoma. The protocol was immunoSEQ multiplex PCR, while the TCRdb copy is restricted to in-frame clones and leaves out a portion. The sample holds some 16,000 clones, less than 90% seen once. Source material: FFPE invasive lung adenocarcinoma tissue. The receptors were gathered from a person between 65 and 79 years old with invasive lung adenocarcinoma. Both conserved end residues are trimmed from each CDR3. Each record gives: V gene, J gene, CDR3 protein.

TRBV27,TRBJ2-5,ASSSVTGWGQETQY
TRBV5-5,TRBJ2-2,ASSPWDRGIGELF
TRBV7-9,TRBJ2-7,ASSLAAQGTEQY
TRBV10-3,TRBJ2-3,AIGGRADTDTQY
TRBV5-1,TRBJ2-3,ASSLPAKSTDTQY
TRBV7-9,TRBJ2-5,ASSSRDQETQY
TRBV2,TRBJ1-5,ASRRGGRSNQPQH
TRBV11-2,TRBJ2-3,ASSLVRLAGSRMGDTQY
TRBV6-5,TRBJ2-7,ATHGTPSSYEQY
TRBV30,TRBJ1-5,AWKDGQTLPNQPQH
TRBV5-6,TRBJ2-7,ASSWLSSGRVDEQY
TRBV15,TRBJ2-1,ATSRVGGTGANEQF
TRBV28,TRBJ1-4,ASGSLGNEKLF
TRBV6-6,TRBJ1-5,ASSPQVHSNQPQH
TRBV27,TRBJ1-1,ASSRGLNTEAF
TRBV19,TRBJ2-1,ASSMPGLASEQF
TRBV9,TRBJ1-1,ASSVSWAANTEAF
TRBV5-1,TRBJ2-1,ASSMGRGASYNEQF
TRBV18,TRBJ1-1,ASSPLRASNTEAF
TRBV20-1,TRBJ1-2,SARNYGYT
TRBV5-1,TRBJ2-2,ASESAGTGTGELF
TRBV28,TRBJ2-3,ASRGDTQY